The 10 T cell receptor beta chains listed next were all sequenced from one sample in a study of PD-1 blockade in classical Hodgkin lymphoma. The data were produced by immunoSEQ multiplex PCR, yet TCRdb's version contains in-frame clones alone and is incomplete. The sample includes 40,000 to 65,000 clones, roughly 86% of them seen just once. Time point indicated: cycle 4 day 1 (C4D1), after around six weeks of nivolumab. No patient escaped relapse after autologous stem cell transplantation, and brentuximab vedotin exposure varied. Sequencing was performed on peripheral blood mononuclear cells (PBMCs), taken before the fourth cycle of nivolumab. These TCRs come from a human donor with classical Hodgkin lymphoma.

This clone turned up a few times. The gene calls are TRBV4-1 and TRBJ2-5, with 11 nucleotides matching TRBD2. Germline lookup yields CDR1 MGHRA and CDR2 YSYEKL. V was pared by 0 bases and J by 4 bases, with 7 bases of the junction left unmatched. This CDR3 contains 17 residues. CDR3 region: CASSQDDTSGSRETQYF. The CDR3 bases are TGCGCCAGCAGCCAAGATGACACTAGCGGGAGCAGAGAGACCCAGTACTTC.

The V call is TRBV11-2, the J call TRBJ2-5; possibly TRBD2 for D (6 bases). The CDR3 consists of 16 residues. V was pared by 0 bases and J by 5 bases, with 16 bases between. The germline V gene has CDR1 SGHAT and CDR2 FQNNGV. Here the CDR3 DNA reads TGTGCCAGCAGCTTAGACGGAGGAGGGCCAGGGGAGACCCAGTACTTC. Protein sequence: CASSLDGGGPGETQYF. Full variable domain (rest looked up from reference TRBV11-2 and TRBJ2-5): EAGVAQSPRYKIIEKRQSVAFWCNPISGHATLYWYQQILGQGPKLLIQFQNNGVVDDSQLPKDRFSAERLKGVDSTLKIQPAKLEDSAVYLCASSLDGGGPGETQYFGPGTRLLVL.

The chain combines TRBV29-1 with TRBJ2-3; D is possibly TRBD1 or TRBD2 (5 bases each). CDR3 length: 13 residues. Germline V lookup: CDR1 SQVTM, CDR2 ANQGSEA. Trimming removed 3 bases at V and 3 bases at J, with 10 bases between. The CDR3 loop is CSVDGTETDTQYF. As DNA, the CDR3 is TGCAGCGTTGATGGGACGGAGACAGATACGCAGTATTTT.

The V and J genes are TRBV15 and TRBJ2-5, with D hard to call. CDR3 size: 11 residues. Trimming shortened V by 5 bases and J by 3 bases, and 4 bases separated the two germline ends. Germline CDR1 LNHNV, CDR2 YYDKDF (reference sequence). The CDR3 region is CATSLEETQYF. The CDR3 DNA is TGTGCCACCAGCCTCGAAGAGACCCAGTACTTC.

The chain employs TRBV19 and TRBJ2-7; 9 positions match TRBD1. The CDR3 totals 17 residues. With 4 bases clipped from V and 2 bases from J, the junction kept 12 bases outside the gene matches. Germline V gene lookup returns CDR1 LNHDA and CDR2 SQIVND (reference sequence). The CDR3 sequence is CASSTPHTGQGAYEQYF. CDR3 bases: TGTGCCAGTAGTACCCCCCACACGGGACAGGGCGCCTACGAGCAGTACTTC.

This clone was seen only a few times. The chain couples TRBV7-2 to TRBJ2-7; a possible D gene is TRBD2 (6 bases). The CDR3 has 16 amino acids. V gave up 2 bases and J gave up 0 bases, with 14 bases separating them. Germline-derived CDR1 and CDR2 are SGHTA and FQGNSA. In DNA form, the CDR3 reads TGTGCCAGCAGCTTAATTGGCGGGGTTAGCTCCTACGAGCAGTACTTC. Encoded protein: CASSLIGGVSSYEQYF.

This chain connects TRBV19 to TRBJ1-5, with D perhaps matching TRBD1 (6 bases). V was shortened by 8 bases and J by 7 bases, with 12 bases between the two germline ends. CDR1 and CDR2 from the germline V gene are LNHDA and SQIVND (reference sequence). CDR3 length: 12 amino acids. This chain's CDR3 is CASRIRGQPQHF. CDR3 nucleotides: TGTGCCAGTCGGATCAGGGGCCAGCCCCAGCATTTT.

The V call is TRBV14, the J call TRBJ2-1; the match to TRBD2 covers 12 bases. The germline V gene encodes CDR1 SGHDN and CDR2 FVKESK. The CDR3 extends over 14 amino acids. V shed 4 bases and J 8 bases; nucleotides not matched to a gene: 3. The CDR3 here is CASSPLAGGDEQFF. The CDR3 region has the DNA TGTGCCAGCAGCCCTCTAGCGGGAGGGGATGAGCAGTTCTTC.

This clone was counted once. The genes are TRBV5-8 and TRBJ2-5; TRBD1 is a possible D gene (6 bases). The CDR3 extends over 15 amino acids. In germline, CDR1 is SGHTS, CDR2 YDEGEE. Trimming left V 2 bases short and J 5 bases short, with 16 bases between. The CDR3 DNA reads as TGTGCCAGCAGCTTAATACAGGGTTGGTGGGAGACCCAGTACTTC. This gives the protein CASSLIQGWWETQYF.

The chain combines TRBV4-1 with TRBJ2-7, with 9 bases matching TRBD2. The germline gives CDR1 MGHRA, CDR2 YSYEKL. The ends lost 2 bases at V and 5 bases at J; junction bases unmatched: 10. CDR3 length: 16 amino acids. The CDR3 nucleotides are TGCGCCAGCAGCCAACTCCCGGGACTAGCCGGCCACGAGCAGTACTTC. Translating it yields CASSQLPGLAGHEQYF.